The table lists the clone carrying this TCR beta chain with many counts. Its target is unknown. Patients picked for sequencing had shown CD8+CD57+ cell expansion detected by flow cytometry. As a group, the patients uniformly had severe acquired aplastic anemia. The data belong to a study of CD8+CD57+ T cells in acquired aplastic anemia. Study-wide background: An average of roughly 3 ug of DNA was obtained from sorted CD4+ and CD8+ cells. Findings of the study overall: Comparison of patients with controls identified nearly 30 shared CD8+ CDR3 sequences. Patients were compared with controls for CD8+ Simpson's diversity, and no significant difference emerged.

TCR beta VDJ and CDR3 were profiled, and genomic DNA was the template. TCRdb reprocessed the reads via MiXCR and lists one record per CDR3 protein. The sample has about 150,000 distinct CDR3 sequences, approximately 52% seen once. The CDR3 consists of 16 residues. CDR1 is SEHNR, CDR2 FQNEAQ, per germline (reference sequence). V gave up 5 bases and J gave up 0 bases, with 17 bases separating them. This clonotype was sampled from a human donor with aplastic anemia. The J gene is TRBJ2-7, the V gene TRBV7-9, with D unresolved. The sample consisted of sorted CD4+, CD8+, or CD8+CD57+ T cells (not recorded which) from PBMCs. The CDR3 protein is CASSPAPRAASYEQYF. The CDR3 DNA follows: TGTGCCAGCAGCCCCGCTCCAAGGGCAGCCTCCTACGAGCAGTACTTC.